These 29 T cell receptor beta chains share one sample of origin, sequenced in a study of shared clonotypes between healthy human individuals. Measured with immunoSEQ multiplex PCR; TCRdb has only the in-frame clones, and not every one. The table lists over 400,000 clones, over 70% of them singletons. The sequenced sample was PBMCs. The receptors here all came from a middle-aged woman in good health. Some clones in this sample may be carry-over from other donors' samples.

This clone was detected only once. The chain links TRBV2 to TRBJ2-1; 12 nucleotides line up with TRBD2. The V and J ends lost 6 bases and 6 bases, in that order; junction bases with no gene match: 3. Germline CDR1 reads SNHLY; CDR2 reads FYNNEI. This CDR3 contains 14 residues. CDR3 nucleotide sequence: TGTGCCAGCAGCGGACTAGCGGGAAGCAATGAGCAGTTCTTC. As protein: CASSGLAGSNEQFF.

The CDR3 DNA reads as TGCGCCAGCAGCGGATGGACAGGGGGCACAGATACGCAGTATTTT. Translation gives CASSGWTGGTDTQYF. This chain joins TRBV5-1 and TRBJ2-3, with 9 bases aligning to TRBD1. Germline-derived CDR1 and CDR2 are SGHRS and YFSETQ. With V trimmed by 4 bases and J by 1 base, 4 bases remained unmatched. This CDR3 has 15 residues.

A word on this clone: The sample holds other DNA sequences that translate to the same CDR3. The rearrangement uses TRBV20-1 and TRBJ2-3; no firm D call. Deletions cut 3 bases from V and 5 bases from J, with 6 bases between. The germline CDR1 and CDR2 sequences are DFQATT and SNEGSKA (reference sequence). The CDR3 runs to 11 residues. The CDR3 reads CSARVGDTQYF. CDR3 coding DNA: TGCAGTGCTAGGGTGGGAGATACGCAGTATTTT.

The chain employs TRBV2 and TRBJ2-7, with a tentative D call TRBD1 (6 bases). This CDR3 has 13 residues. Germline CDR1 is SNHLY and CDR2 is FYNNEI. Deletions cut 7 bases from V and 2 bases from J, with 12 bases between. The CDR3 DNA follows: TGTGCCAGCACTACGGGGACAACCTACGAGCAGTACTTC. It specifies CASTTGTTYEQYF.

The V gene is TRBV11-3, the J gene TRBJ2-5; possibly TRBD1 for D (6 bases). Germline V lookup: CDR1 SGHNT, CDR2 YENEEA. The CDR3 contains 15 residues. The V end was cut by 1 base, the J end by 1 base, with 10 bases between. CDR3 region: CASSLGGTTQETQYF. As DNA, the CDR3 is TGTGCCAGCAGCTTAGGGGGGACAACCCAAGAGACCCAGTACTTC.

The chain uses TRBV10-3 and TRBJ1-5; a possible D gene is TRBD1 (5 bases). Trimming removed 5 bases at V and 3 bases at J, with 11 bases between. CDR1 and CDR2 from the germline V gene are ENHRY and SYGVKD. CDR3 length: 14 residues. DNA of the CDR3: TGTGCCATCAGTCAGGGAGCCACCAATCAGCCCCAGCATTTT. Its protein is CAISQGATNQPQHF.

Comments on this clone: A far larger clone is a single base away, which makes a read error likely. The sample holds other DNA sequences that translate to the same CDR3. This rearrangement joins TRBV6-5 to TRBJ1-4; the D is unclear. The CDR3 is made up of 13 amino acids. CDR1 and CDR2 (germline): MNHEY, SVGAGI. Trimming cost V 6 bases and J 5 bases, with 10 bases left between them. CDR3 residues: CASSYSRNEKLFF. CDR3 sequence (DNA): TGTGCCAGCAGCTACAGCAGAAATGAAAAACTGTTTTTT.

This chain connects TRBV7-9 to TRBJ2-2; 11 nucleotides align to TRBD2. Germline loops: CDR1 SEHNR, CDR2 FQNEAQ (reference sequence). The CDR3 has 16 residues. The ends lost 2 bases at V and 5 bases at J; junction bases unmatched: 4. CDR3 bases: TGTGCCAGCAGCTTACTAGCGGGAGGATCGACCGGGGAGCTGTTTTTT. This translates into CASSLLAGGSTGELFF. The full variable domain, its missing parts supplied by reference TRBV7-9 and TRBJ2-2, is DTGVSQNPRHKITKRGQNVTFRCDPISEHNRLYWYRQTLGQGPEFLTYFQNEAQLEKSRLLSDRFSAERPKGSFSTLEIQRTEQGDSAMYLCASSLLAGGSTGELFFGEGSRLTVL.

This rearrangement joins TRBV11-1 to TRBJ1-3; D gene ambiguous. The end of the DNA is better explained by TRBJ2-2, so the J call may be wrong. In germline, CDR1 is SGHAT, CDR2 FQDESV (reference sequence). The CDR3 has 13 residues. CDR3 nucleotide sequence: TGTGCCAGCACCTCGGTGTCCAACGGGGAGCTGTTTTTT. It encodes CASTSVSNGELFF.

This clone was counted a few times. CDR3 bases: TGTGCCAGCAGCGGGGGGACTAGCGGGAGTTTGTACGAGCAGTACTTC. As protein: CASSGGTSGSLYEQYF. V is TRBV5-4 and J is TRBJ2-5; 14 bases are shared with TRBD2. Near its end, the DNA agrees better with TRBJ2-7, so the J call may be wrong. The germline V gene has CDR1 SGHNT and CDR2 YYREEE (reference sequence). The CDR3 totals 16 residues.

This clone appeared once. The chain couples TRBV27 to TRBJ2-1; 9 bases are a match to TRBD1. With V trimmed by 9 bases and J by 9 bases, 15 bases remained unmatched. Germline CDR1 is MNHEY and CDR2 is SMNVEV (reference sequence). The CDR3 loop spans 15 amino acids. The DNA of the CDR3 is TGTGCCAGTAACCTCCGGGACAGGGCCTTGAGTGAGCAGTTCTTC. Translation gives CASNLRDRALSEQFF.

The chain recombines TRBV6-1 with TRBJ1-2; no definite D call. Germline CDR1 MNHNS, CDR2 SASEGT. The CDR3 is 13 amino acids. V was pared by 4 bases and J by 2 bases, with 8 bases between. The CDR3 reads CASSAGLNYGYTF. For the CDR3, the DNA is TGTGCCAGCAGTGCTGGGTTAAACTATGGCTACACCTTC.

This chain joins TRBV28 and TRBJ2-3, with TRBD2 matching 8 bases. The CDR3 has 17 residues. V trimming: 4 bases; J trimming: 6 bases; junction bases outside the gene matches: 15. The germline V gene has CDR1 MDHEN and CDR2 SYDVKM. Here the CDR3 reads CASSSPKRESPLDTQYF. As DNA, the CDR3 is TGTGCCAGCAGTTCGCCAAAGCGGGAGTCCCCCTTGGATACGCAGTATTTT.

This sequence joins TRBV7-9 and TRBJ1-1, with D hard to call. Deletions cut 5 bases from V and 0 bases from J, with 13 bases between. Germline CDR1 is SEHNR and CDR2 is FQNEAQ (reference sequence). This CDR3 region has 15 residues. The CDR3 DNA reads as TGTGCCAGCAGCCCCTCCGTAATCATGAACACTGAAGCTTTCTTT. Amino acids: CASSPSVIMNTEAFF.

V and J are TRBV27 and TRBJ2-5; 11 positions match TRBD2. V gave up 7 bases and J gave up 2 bases; unmatched junction bases: 9. The CDR3 consists of 16 residues. CDR1 MNHEY and CDR2 SMNVEV come from the germline V gene (reference sequence). CDR3 in amino acids: CASTPRLAGPQETQYF. Written as DNA, the CDR3 is TGTGCCAGCACCCCCCGACTAGCGGGGCCTCAAGAGACCCAGTACTTC.

To note about this clone: The same CDR3 arises from other DNA sequences in this sample as well. The gene calls are TRBV19 and TRBJ1-5; weak D call: TRBD1 (5 bases). The CDR3 runs 13 residues. CDR1 is LNHDA, CDR2 SQIVND, per germline (reference sequence). Trimming removed 3 bases at V and 5 bases at J, with 8 bases between. CDR3: CASSISRDQPQHF. CDR3 DNA sequence: TGTGCCAGTAGTATCAGCAGGGATCAGCCCCAGCATTTT.

Comments on this clone: A single base is all that separates this from a far larger clone, so a read error is likely. This sequence joins TRBV28 and TRBJ1-5, with 11 positions matching TRBD1. V gave up 7 bases and J gave up 9 bases; unmatched junction bases: 8. This CDR3 is built from 14 residues. Germline CDR1 MDHEN, CDR2 SYDVKM. The CDR3 loop is CASTTGTGGLPQHF. The CDR3 DNA reads as TGTGCCAGCACCACGGGGACAGGGGGATTGCCCCAGCATTTT.

The chain carries TRBV5-4 and TRBJ2-7; 10 nucleotides align to TRBD2. CDR1 and CDR2 (germline): SGHNT, YYREEE (reference sequence). This CDR3 comprises 15 residues. With 4 bases clipped from V and 0 bases from J, the junction kept 4 bases outside the gene matches. The CDR3 loop is CASSPASGSSYEQYF. The CDR3 DNA sequence: TGTGCCAGCAGCCCGGCTAGCGGGAGCTCCTACGAGCAGTACTTC. The full variable domain, its missing parts supplied by reference TRBV5-4 and TRBJ2-7, is ETGVTQSPTHLIKTRGQQVTLRCSSQSGHNTVSWYQQALGQGPQFIFQYYREEENGRGNFPPRFSGLQFPNYSSELNVNALELDDSALYLCASSPASGSSYEQYFGPGTRLTVT.

About this clone: The conserved closing phenylalanine or tryptophan is absent in this CDR3, likely reflecting a read error. The limits of the CDR3 on the DNA are not certain, so only TCRdb's listed CDR3 is given. The rearrangement links TRBV7-9 to TRBJ2-7. Counting both end residues, the CDR3 totals 13 amino acids. Looked up from germline, CDR1 is SEHNR and CDR2 is FQNEAQ (reference sequence). The CDR3 spells CASSLRTSSLPVY.

The chain combines TRBV11-2 with TRBJ2-7; no clear D. There are 13 residues in the CDR3. Germline V gene sequence: CDR1 SGHAT, CDR2 FQNNGV. V lost 2 bases and J lost 2, with 7 bases in between. CDR3 DNA sequence: TGTGCCAGCAGCTTATTTCCGGCCTACGAGCAGTACTTC. It specifies CASSLFPAYEQYF.

For this clone: Other DNA sequences of this sample code for an identical CDR3. This chain links TRBV29-1 with TRBJ1-1; weak D call: TRBD1 (5 bases). Per the germline V gene, CDR1 is SQVTM and CDR2 is ANQGSEA. The CDR3 consists of 13 residues. V gave up 6 bases and J gave up 4 bases, with 15 bases separating them. The CDR3 region has the DNA TGCAGCGTGGGACTTCGACTGGGCACTGAAGCTTTCTTT. The encoded protein is CSVGLRLGTEAFF.

The DNA for the CDR3 is TGTGCCACCAGCAGAGAGGGTCTAGCTGACAACTACGAGCAGTACTTC. As protein: CATSREGLADNYEQYF. The rearrangement links TRBV15 to TRBJ2-7; a weak D match, TRBD2 (5 bases). Between the trimmed V and J ends, which lost 0 bases and 3 bases, there was a span of 15 bases. CDR3 length: 16 residues. Germline V gene sequence: CDR1 LNHNV, CDR2 YYDKDF (reference sequence).

This sequence joins TRBV28 and TRBJ1-2; unclear D gene. Between the trimmed V and J ends, which lost 3 bases and 5 bases, there was a span of 1 base. The CDR3 spans 10 residues. Germline V CDR1 and CDR2: MDHEN, SYDVKM. CDR3 in DNA: TGTGCCAGCAGTTTTTATGGCTACACCTTC. This gives the protein CASSFYGYTF.

Notes on this clone: This likely reflects a read error, since a far larger clone is one base away. V and J are TRBV5-1 and TRBJ1-2; no clear D gene. The V gene lost 0 bases and the J gene lost 6 bases, with 12 bases spanning the gap. The CDR3 is 14 residues long. Germline-derived CDR1 and CDR2 are SGHRS and YFSETQ. DNA of the CDR3: TGCGCCAGCAGCTTGGGGACCTTACATGATGGCTACACCTTC. Translation: CASSLGTLHDGYTF.

This chain connects TRBV30 to TRBJ2-7, with 12 nucleotides matching TRBD2. The CDR3 sequence is 18 residues long. The germline gives CDR1 GTSNPN, CDR2 SVGIG (reference sequence). V was clipped by 3 bases and J by 4 bases; unmatched bases: 16. The CDR3 sequence: CAWSWTGVTSGSIYEQYF. Written as DNA, the CDR3 is TGTGCCTGGAGCTGGACAGGGGTGACTAGCGGGAGTATATACGAGCAGTACTTC.

The chain carries TRBV29-1 and TRBJ2-7; 8 nucleotides match TRBD2. The CDR3 is made up of 12 amino acids. Germline V gene lookup returns CDR1 SQVTM and CDR2 ANQGSEA. Losses at the gene ends were 4 bases for V and 7 bases for J; bases not matched to a gene: 6. CDR3 loop: CSVVGGGWEQYF. The CDR3 nucleotides read TGCAGCGTTGTCGGGGGGGGCTGGGAGCAGTACTTC.

Concerning this clone itself: A read error is likely here: a far larger clone is one base away. The same CDR3 also results from other DNA sequences found in this sample. V usage is TRBV11-3 and J usage is TRBJ2-1; 10 positions match TRBD2. The J segment lost 6 bases and the V segment lost 2 bases, leaving 7 bases of the junction unmatched. In germline, CDR1 is SGHNT, CDR2 YENEEA. This CDR3 region has 16 residues. CDR3 loop: CASSLKGLAGVNEQFF. CDR3 coding DNA: TGTGCCAGCAGCTTAAAGGGGCTAGCGGGAGTCAATGAGCAGTTCTTC.

Comments on this clone: The CDR3 does not close with the conserved phenylalanine or tryptophan, likely indicating a read error. This chain uses TRBV30 with TRBJ1-1; D not resolved. This CDR3 region has 11 residues. Germline assignment: CDR1 GTSNPN and CDR2 SVGIG (reference sequence). V dropped 1 base and J dropped 5 bases, with 5 bases sitting between them. CDR3 in DNA: TGTGCCTGGAGTGACATGACTGAAGCTTTCTCT. This sequence encodes CAWSDMTEAFS.

This chain links TRBV27 with TRBJ2-7; possibly TRBD1 for D (6 bases). CDR1 MNHEY and CDR2 SMNVEV come from the germline V gene (reference sequence). Trimming left V 2 bases short and J 4 bases short, with 9 bases between. The CDR3 contains 13 residues. In DNA, the CDR3 is TGTGCCAGCAGTTTAAGGGGGAAATACGAGCAGTACTTC. Translation: CASSLRGKYEQYF.